Each of the 7 T cell receptor beta chains below was sequenced from the same sample in a study of cytomegalovirus exposure and HLA in healthy donors. Assay used: immunoSEQ multiplex PCR; TCRdb lists only in-frame clones, some missing. The sample shows 110,000 to 150,000 clones, 70% to 90% of them seen only once. Material: PBMCs. The source of these receptors is a man between 18 and 29 years old in good health and CMV-seronegative.

The chain links TRBV2 to TRBJ1-2; 7 bases map to TRBD1. Germline V lookup: CDR1 SNHLY, CDR2 FYNNEI. The CDR3 is 12 amino acids. V lost 9 bases, J lost 2 bases, and 3 bases stayed unmatched. This CDR3 is CARTGLNYGYTF. In nucleotides, the CDR3 is TGTGCCAGGACAGGGCTAAACTATGGCTACACCTTC.

This sequence joins TRBV19 and TRBJ2-2; tentative D call: TRBD2 (6 bases). Per the germline V gene, CDR1 is LNHDA and CDR2 is SQIVND (reference sequence). CDR3 length equals 15 residues. Trimming cost V 4 bases and J 7 bases, with 16 bases left between them. The DNA of the CDR3 is TGTGCCAGTAGTAAAGGGGCTAGCGATTACGGGGAGCTGTTTTTT. It encodes CASSKGASDYGELFF.

The rearrangement uses TRBV29-1 and TRBJ2-7; 13 positions agree with TRBD2. The CDR3 runs to 15 residues. V trimming: 4 bases; J trimming: 2 bases; junction bases outside the gene matches: 5. The V gene's germline CDR1 is SQVTM and CDR2 ANQGSEA. The CDR3 sequence is CSVGTSGGEPYEQYF. In DNA, the CDR3 is TGCAGCGTTGGGACTAGCGGGGGTGAGCCCTACGAGCAGTACTTC.

The chain links TRBV10-3 to TRBJ2-7; tentatively, D is TRBD1 (6 bases). This CDR3 comprises 15 residues. Germline loops: CDR1 ENHRY, CDR2 SYGVKD. Trimming pared 4 bases from V and 4 bases from J, leaving 17 bases between. The CDR3 here is CAISAQGSLPYEQYF. CDR3 DNA: TGTGCCATCAGTGCGCAGGGGTCGCTTCCTTACGAGCAGTACTTC.

V and J are TRBV5-4 and TRBJ1-2; TRBD1 matches 10 bases. With V trimmed by 4 bases and J by 2 bases, 2 bases remained unmatched. The CDR3 consists of 14 residues. CDR1 and CDR2 from the germline V gene are SGHNT and YYREEE (reference sequence). The CDR3 is CASSGDRGNYGYTF. CDR3 nucleotides: TGTGCCAGCAGCGGGGACAGGGGAAACTATGGCTACACCTTC. Variable domain in full (rest from reference TRBV5-4 and TRBJ1-2): ETGVTQSPTHLIKTRGQQVTLRCSSQSGHNTVSWYQQALGQGPQFIFQYYREEENGRGNFPPRFSGLQFPNYSSELNVNALELDDSALYLCASSGDRGNYGYTFGSGTRLTVV.

The chain links TRBV2 to TRBJ2-7, with 10 bases that match TRBD2. Germline loops: CDR1 SNHLY, CDR2 FYNNEI. The CDR3 length is 14 residues. V dropped 8 bases and J dropped 2; count of bases not matched to a gene: 6. The CDR3, as DNA: TGTGCCAGCGGACCTAGCGGGGGCCCCTACGAGCAGTACTTC. Protein product: CASGPSGGPYEQYF.

A few counts support this clone. The V and J genes are TRBV7-9 and TRBJ1-5; the D gene is possibly TRBD1 (5 bases). Trimming took 4 bases from V and 3 from J, leaving 10 bases between them. Per the germline V gene, CDR1 is SEHNR and CDR2 is FQNEAQ (reference sequence). The CDR3 contains 14 residues. The CDR3 loop reads CASSSSTDNQPQHF. CDR3 in DNA: TGTGCCAGCAGCTCCTCGACAGACAATCAGCCCCAGCATTTT.